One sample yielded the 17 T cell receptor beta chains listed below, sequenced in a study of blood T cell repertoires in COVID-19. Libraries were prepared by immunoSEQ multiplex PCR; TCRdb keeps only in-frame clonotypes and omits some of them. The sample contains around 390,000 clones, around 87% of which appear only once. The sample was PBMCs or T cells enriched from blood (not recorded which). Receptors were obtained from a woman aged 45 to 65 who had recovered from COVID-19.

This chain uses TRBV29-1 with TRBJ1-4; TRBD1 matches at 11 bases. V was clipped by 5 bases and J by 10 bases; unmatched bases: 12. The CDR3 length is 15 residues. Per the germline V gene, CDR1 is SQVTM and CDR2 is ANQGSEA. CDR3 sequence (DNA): TGCAGCGTTACCCACTCGGGACAGGGGGATGGAAAACTGTTTTTT. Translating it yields CSVTHSGQGDGKLFF.

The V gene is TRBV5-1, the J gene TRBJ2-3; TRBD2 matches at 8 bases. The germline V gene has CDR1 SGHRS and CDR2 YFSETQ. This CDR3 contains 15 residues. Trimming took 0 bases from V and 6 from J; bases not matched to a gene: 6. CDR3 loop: CASSLVGLATDTQYF. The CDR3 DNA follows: TGCGCCAGCAGCTTGGTCGGACTAGCAACTGATACGCAGTATTTT.

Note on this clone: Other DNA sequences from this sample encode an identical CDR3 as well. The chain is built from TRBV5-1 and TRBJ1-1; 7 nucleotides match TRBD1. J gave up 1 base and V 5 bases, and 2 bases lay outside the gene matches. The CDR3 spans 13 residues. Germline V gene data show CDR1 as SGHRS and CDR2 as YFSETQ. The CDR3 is CASRRDRNTEAFF. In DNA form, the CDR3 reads TGCGCCAGCAGACGGGACAGGAACACTGAAGCTTTCTTT.

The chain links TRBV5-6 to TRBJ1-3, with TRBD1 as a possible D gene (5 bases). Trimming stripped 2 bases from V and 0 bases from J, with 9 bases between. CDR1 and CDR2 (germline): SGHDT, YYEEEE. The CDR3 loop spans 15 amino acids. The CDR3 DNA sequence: TGTGCCAGCAGCTTAGGGGTTTTCTCTGGAAACACCATATATTTT. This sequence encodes CASSLGVFSGNTIYF.

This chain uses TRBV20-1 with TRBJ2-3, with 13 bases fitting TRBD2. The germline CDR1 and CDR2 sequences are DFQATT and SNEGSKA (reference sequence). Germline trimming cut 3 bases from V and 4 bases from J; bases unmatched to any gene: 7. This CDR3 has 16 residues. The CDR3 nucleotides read TGCAGTGCTAGTGGAATGGGACTAGCGGGGTCAGATACGCAGTATTTT. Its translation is CSASGMGLAGSDTQYF.

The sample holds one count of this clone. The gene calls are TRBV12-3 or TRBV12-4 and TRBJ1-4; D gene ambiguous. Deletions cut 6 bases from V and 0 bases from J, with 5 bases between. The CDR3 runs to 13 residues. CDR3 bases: TGTGCCAGCAGAAGCTCAACTAATGAAAAACTGTTTTTT. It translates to CASRSSTNEKLFF.

The CDR3 loop is CASSRPGAYGYTF. DNA of the CDR3: TGTGCCAGCAGCCGGCCGGGAGCCTATGGCTACACCTTC. V is TRBV16 and J is TRBJ1-2, with D unresolved. CDR1 is KGHSY, CDR2 FQNENV, per germline. V was cut by 4 bases and J by 4 bases, with 10 bases left in between. This CDR3 is built from 13 residues.

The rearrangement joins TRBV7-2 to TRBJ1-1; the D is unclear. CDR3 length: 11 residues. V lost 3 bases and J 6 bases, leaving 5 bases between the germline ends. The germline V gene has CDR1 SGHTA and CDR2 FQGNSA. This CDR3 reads CASSFLAEAFF. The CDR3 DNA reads TGTGCCAGCAGCTTTCTCGCTGAAGCTTTCTTT.

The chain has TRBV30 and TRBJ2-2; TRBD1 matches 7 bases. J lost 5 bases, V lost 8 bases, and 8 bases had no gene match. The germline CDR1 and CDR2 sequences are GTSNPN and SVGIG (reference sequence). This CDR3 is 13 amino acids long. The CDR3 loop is CASNRQGTGELFF. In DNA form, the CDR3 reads TGTGCCAGTAACAGACAGGGTACCGGGGAGCTGTTTTTT.

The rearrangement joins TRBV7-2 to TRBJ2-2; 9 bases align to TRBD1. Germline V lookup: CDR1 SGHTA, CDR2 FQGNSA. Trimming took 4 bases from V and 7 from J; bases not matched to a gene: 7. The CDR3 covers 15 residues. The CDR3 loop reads CASSSRDRAIGELFF. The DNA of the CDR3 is TGTGCCAGCAGCTCCCGGGACAGGGCGATCGGGGAGCTGTTTTTT.

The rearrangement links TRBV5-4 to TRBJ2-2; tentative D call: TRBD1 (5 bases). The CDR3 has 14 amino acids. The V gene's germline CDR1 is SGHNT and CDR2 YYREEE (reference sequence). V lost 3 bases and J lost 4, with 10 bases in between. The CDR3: CASSSPGITGELFF. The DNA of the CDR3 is TGTGCCAGCAGCTCGCCAGGGATCACCGGGGAGCTGTTTTTT.

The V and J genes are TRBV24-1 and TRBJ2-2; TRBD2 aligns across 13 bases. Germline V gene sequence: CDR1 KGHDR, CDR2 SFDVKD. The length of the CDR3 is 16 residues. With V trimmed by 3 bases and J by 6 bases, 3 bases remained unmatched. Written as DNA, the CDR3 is TGTGCCACCAGTGATACTAGCGGGGGGGCCTCCGGGGAGCTGTTTTTT. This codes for CATSDTSGGASGELFF.

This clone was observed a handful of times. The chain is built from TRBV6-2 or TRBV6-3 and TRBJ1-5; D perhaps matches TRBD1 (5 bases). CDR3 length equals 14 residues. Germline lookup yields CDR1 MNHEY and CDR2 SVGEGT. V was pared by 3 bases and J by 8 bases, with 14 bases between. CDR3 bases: TGTGCCAGCAGTTATGGGGCGGCCTGGGAGCCCCAGCATTTT. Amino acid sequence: CASSYGAAWEPQHF.

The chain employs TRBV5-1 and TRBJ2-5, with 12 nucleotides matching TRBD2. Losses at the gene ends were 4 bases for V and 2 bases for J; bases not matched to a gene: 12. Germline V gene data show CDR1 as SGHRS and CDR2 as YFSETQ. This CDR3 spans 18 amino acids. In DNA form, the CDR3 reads TGCGCCAGCAGCCCGAATCCTAGCGGGGGGGCGATACAAGAGACCCAGTACTTC. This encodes CASSPNPSGGAIQETQYF.

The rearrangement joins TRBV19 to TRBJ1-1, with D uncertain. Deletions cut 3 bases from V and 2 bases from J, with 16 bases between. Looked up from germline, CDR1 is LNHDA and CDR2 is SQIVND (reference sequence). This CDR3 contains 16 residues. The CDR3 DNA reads TGTGCCAGTAGTATGAGCAGCGGATTTATCAACACTGAAGCTTTCTTT. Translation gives CASSMSSGFINTEAFF. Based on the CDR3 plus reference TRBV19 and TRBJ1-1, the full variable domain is DGGITQSPKYLFRKEGQNVTLSCEQNLNHDAMYWYRQDPGQGLRLIYYSQIVNDFQKGDIAEGYSVSREKKESFPLTVTSAQKNPTAFYLCASSMSSGFINTEAFFGQGTRLTVV.

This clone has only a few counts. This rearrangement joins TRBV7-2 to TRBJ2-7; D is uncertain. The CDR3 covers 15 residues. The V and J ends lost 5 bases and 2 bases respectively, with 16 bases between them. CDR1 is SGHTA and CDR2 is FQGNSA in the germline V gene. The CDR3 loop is CASSQIGQSPYEQYF. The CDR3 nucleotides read TGTGCCAGCAGCCAAATTGGCCAGTCCCCCTACGAGCAGTACTTC. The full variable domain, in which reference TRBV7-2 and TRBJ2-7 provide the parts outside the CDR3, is GAGVSQSPSNKVTEKGKDVELRCDPISGHTALYWYRQSLGQGLEFLIYFQGNSAPDKSGLPSDRFSAERTGGSVSTLTIQRTQQEDSAVYLCASSQIGQSPYEQYFGPGTRLTVT.

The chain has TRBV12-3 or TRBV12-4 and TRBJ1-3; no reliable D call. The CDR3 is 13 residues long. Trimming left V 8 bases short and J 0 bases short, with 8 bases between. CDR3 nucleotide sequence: TGTGCCAGCGATACAAGCTCTGGAAACACCATATATTTT. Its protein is CASDTSSGNTIYF.